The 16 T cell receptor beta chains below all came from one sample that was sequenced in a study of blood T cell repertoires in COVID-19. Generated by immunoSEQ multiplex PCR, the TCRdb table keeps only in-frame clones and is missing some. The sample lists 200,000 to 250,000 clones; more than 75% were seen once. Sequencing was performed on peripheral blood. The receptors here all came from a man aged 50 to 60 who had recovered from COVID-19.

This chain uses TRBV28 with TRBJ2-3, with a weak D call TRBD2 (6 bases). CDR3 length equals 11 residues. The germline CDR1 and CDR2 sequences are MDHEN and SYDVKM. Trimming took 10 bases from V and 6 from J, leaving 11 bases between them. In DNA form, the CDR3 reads TGTGCCACCGCGGGGTGGGATACGCAGTATTTT. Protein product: CATAGWDTQYF.

CDR3 bases: TGTGCCAGCAGCAAATCACCCATCAGCGGGACGCACAATGAGCAGTTCTTC. Amino acids: CASSKSPISGTHNEQFF. The rearrangement joins TRBV21-1 to TRBJ2-1; TRBD2 is taken as the D call from the table, unchecked against the DNA. TRBV21-1 constitutes a pseudogene. The CDR3 runs 17 residues.

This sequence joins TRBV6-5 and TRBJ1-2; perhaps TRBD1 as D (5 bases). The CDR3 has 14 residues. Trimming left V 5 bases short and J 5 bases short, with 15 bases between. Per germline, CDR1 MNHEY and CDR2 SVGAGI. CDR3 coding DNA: TGTGCCAGCAGTCCCCCGGGGGGTTTGTATGGCTACACCTTC. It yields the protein CASSPPGGLYGYTF.

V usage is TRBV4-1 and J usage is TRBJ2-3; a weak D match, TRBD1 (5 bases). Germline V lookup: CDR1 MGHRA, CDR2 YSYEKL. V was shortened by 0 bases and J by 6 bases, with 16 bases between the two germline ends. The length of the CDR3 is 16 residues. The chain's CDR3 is CASSQDFYQGRDTQYF. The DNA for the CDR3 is TGCGCCAGCAGCCAAGATTTTTACCAGGGTAGGGATACGCAGTATTTT.

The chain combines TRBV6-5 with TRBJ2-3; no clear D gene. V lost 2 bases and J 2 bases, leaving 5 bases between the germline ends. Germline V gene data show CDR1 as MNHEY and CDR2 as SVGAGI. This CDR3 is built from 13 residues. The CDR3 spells CASSYINTDTQYF. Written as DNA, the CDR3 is TGTGCCAGCAGTTACATTAACACAGATACGCAGTATTTT.

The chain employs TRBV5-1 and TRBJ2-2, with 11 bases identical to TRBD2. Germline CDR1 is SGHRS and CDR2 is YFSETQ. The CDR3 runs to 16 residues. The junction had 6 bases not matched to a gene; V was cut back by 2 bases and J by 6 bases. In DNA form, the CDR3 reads TGCGCCAGCAGCTTTAGCCTAGCGGGAGGCCCCGGGGAGCTGTTTTTT. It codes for CASSFSLAGGPGELFF.

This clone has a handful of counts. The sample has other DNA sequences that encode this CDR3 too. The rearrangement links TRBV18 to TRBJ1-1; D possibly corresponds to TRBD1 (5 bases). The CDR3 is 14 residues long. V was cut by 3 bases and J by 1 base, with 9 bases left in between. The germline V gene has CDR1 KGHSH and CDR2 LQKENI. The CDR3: CASSPDRKNTEAFF. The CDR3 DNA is TGTGCCAGCTCACCCGACAGAAAGAACACTGAAGCTTTCTTT. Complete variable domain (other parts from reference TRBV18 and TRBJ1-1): NAGVMQNPRHLVRRRGQEARLRCSPMKGHSHVYWYRQLPEEGLKFMVYLQKENIIDESGMPKERFSAEFPKEGPSILRIQQVVRGDSAAYFCASSPDRKNTEAFFGQGTRLTVV.

CDR3 sequence reads: CASSLAPRLGGYTF. The CDR3 nucleotides read TGTGCCAGCAGCTTAGCCCCGCGGCTTGGTGGCTACACCTTC. V is TRBV7-9 and J is TRBJ1-2; D call uncertain. CDR1 is SEHNR and CDR2 is FQNEAQ in the germline V gene (reference sequence). The CDR3 has 14 residues. V was trimmed by 0 bases and J by 7 bases, leaving 12 bases between them.

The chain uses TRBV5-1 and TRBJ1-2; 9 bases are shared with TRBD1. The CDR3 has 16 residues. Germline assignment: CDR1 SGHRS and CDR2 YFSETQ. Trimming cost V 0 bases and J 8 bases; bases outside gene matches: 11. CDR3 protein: CASSLALGQGESGYTF. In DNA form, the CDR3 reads TGCGCCAGCAGCTTGGCCTTGGGACAGGGTGAATCCGGCTACACCTTC.

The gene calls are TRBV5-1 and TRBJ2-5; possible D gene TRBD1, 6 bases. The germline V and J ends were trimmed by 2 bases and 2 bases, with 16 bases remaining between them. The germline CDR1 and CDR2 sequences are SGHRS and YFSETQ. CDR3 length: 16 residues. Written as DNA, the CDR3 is TGCGCCAGCAGCTTCGCCCGGACAGCTAGGCAAGAGACCCAGTACTTC. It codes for CASSFARTARQETQYF.

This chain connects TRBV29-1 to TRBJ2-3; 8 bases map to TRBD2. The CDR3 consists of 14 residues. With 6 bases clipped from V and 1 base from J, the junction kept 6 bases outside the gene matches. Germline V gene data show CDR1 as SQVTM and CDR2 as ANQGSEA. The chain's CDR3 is CSVDSGKGTDTQYF. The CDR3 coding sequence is TGCAGCGTCGATAGCGGGAAGGGCACAGATACGCAGTATTTT.

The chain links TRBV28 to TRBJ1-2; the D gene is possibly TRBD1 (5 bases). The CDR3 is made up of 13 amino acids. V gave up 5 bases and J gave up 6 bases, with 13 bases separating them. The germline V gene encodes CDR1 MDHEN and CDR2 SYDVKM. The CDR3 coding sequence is TGTGCCAGCAGTGATACAGGAAGGAATGGCTACACCTTC. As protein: CASSDTGRNGYTF.

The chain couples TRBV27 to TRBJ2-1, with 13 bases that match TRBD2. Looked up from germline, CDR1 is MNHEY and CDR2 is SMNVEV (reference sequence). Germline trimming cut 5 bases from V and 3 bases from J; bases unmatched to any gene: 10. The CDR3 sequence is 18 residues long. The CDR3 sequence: CASSPGLAGAWGYNEQFF. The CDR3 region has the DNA TGTGCCAGCAGTCCCGGACTAGCGGGAGCGTGGGGCTACAATGAGCAGTTCTTC.

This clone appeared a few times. The CDR3 reads CASRAIANTGELFF. In DNA form, the CDR3 reads TGTGCCAGCAGAGCGATCGCGAACACCGGGGAGCTGTTTTTT. The rearrangement links TRBV9 to TRBJ2-2; D remains ambiguous. Trimming removed 5 bases from V and 0 bases from J, with 8 bases in between. The CDR3 sequence is 14 residues long. CDR1 SGDLS and CDR2 YYNGEE come from the germline V gene. The full variable domain, in which reference TRBV9 and TRBJ2-2 provide the parts outside the CDR3, is DSGVTQTPKHLITATGQRVTLRCSPRSGDLSVYWYQQSLDQGLQFLIQYYNGEERAKGNILERFSAQQFPDLHSELNLSSLELGDSALYFCASRAIANTGELFFGEGSRLTVL.

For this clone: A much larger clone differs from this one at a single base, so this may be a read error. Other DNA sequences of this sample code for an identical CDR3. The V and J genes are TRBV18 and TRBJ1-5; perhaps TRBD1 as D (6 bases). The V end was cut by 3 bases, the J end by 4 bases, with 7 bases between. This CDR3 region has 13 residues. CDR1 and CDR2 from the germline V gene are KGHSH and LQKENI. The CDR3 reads CASSPDRNQPQHF. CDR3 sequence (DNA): TGTGCCAGCTCACCGGACAGAAATCAGCCCCAGCATTTT.

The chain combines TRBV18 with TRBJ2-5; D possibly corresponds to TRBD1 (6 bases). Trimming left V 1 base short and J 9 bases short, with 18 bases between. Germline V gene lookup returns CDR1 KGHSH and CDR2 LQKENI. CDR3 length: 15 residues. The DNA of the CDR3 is TGTGCCAGCTCACCACGACCGCCACAATCAGGGGCCCAGTACTTC. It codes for CASSPRPPQSGAQYF.